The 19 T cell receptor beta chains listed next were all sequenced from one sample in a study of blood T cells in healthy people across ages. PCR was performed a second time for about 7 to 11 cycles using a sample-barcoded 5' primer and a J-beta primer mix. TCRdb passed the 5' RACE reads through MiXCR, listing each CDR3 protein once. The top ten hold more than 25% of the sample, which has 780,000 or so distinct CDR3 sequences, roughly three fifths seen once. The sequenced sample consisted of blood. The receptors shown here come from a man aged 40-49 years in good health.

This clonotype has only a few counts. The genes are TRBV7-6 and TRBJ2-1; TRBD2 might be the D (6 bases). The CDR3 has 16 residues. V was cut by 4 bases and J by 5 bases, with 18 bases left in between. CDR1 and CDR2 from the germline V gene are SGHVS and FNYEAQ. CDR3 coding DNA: TGTGCCAGCAGCTCCACGACTAGTATCGGAAACAATGAGCAGTTCTTC. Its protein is CASSSTTSIGNNEQFF.

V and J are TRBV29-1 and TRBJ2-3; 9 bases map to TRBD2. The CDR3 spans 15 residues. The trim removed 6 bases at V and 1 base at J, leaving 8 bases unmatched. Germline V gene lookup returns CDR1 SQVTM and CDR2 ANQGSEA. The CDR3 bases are TGCAGCGTCGGCGGGGGGGTCGGGGGCACAGATACGCAGTATTTT. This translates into CSVGGGVGGTDTQYF.

The CDR3 protein is CSAHETGNEGGYTF. For the CDR3, the DNA is TGCAGTGCTCATGAGACAGGGAATGAGGGTGGCTACACCTTC. This chain joins TRBV20-1 and TRBJ1-2; 7 bases align to TRBD1. Germline CDR1 reads DFQATT; CDR2 reads SNEGSKA (reference sequence). The V and J ends lost 5 bases and 7 bases, in that order; junction bases with no gene match: 13. The CDR3 is made up of 14 amino acids.

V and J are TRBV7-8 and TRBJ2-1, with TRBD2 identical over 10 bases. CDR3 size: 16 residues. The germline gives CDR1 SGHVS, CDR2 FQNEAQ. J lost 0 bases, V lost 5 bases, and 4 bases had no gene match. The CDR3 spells CASSGAGGSSYNEQFF. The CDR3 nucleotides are TGTGCCAGCAGCGGAGCGGGAGGGAGCTCCTACAATGAGCAGTTCTTC. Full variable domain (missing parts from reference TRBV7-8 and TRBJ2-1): GAGVSQSPRYKVAKRGQDVALRCDPISGHVSLFWYQQALGQGPEFLTYFQNEAQLDKSGLPSDRFFAERPEGSVSTLKIQRTQQEDSAVYLCASSGAGGSSYNEQFFGPGTRLTVL.

CDR3 nucleotides: TGTGCCAGCAGTTCTGAAACGGGCAGGGGGCTTCAAAACATTCAGTACTTC. It codes for CASSSETGRGLQNIQYF. V usage is TRBV27 and J usage is TRBJ2-4; the match to TRBD1 covers 8 bases. Germline assignment: CDR1 MNHEY and CDR2 SMNVEV (reference sequence). With V trimmed by 4 bases and J by 5 bases, 13 bases remained unmatched. The CDR3 has 17 amino acids.

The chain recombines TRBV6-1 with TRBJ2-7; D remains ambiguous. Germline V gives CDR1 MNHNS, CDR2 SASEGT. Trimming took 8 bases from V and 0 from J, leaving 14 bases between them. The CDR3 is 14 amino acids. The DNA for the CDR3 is TGTGCCAGCCAAACACCTGGAAACTCCTACGAGCAGTACTTC. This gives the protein CASQTPGNSYEQYF.

The CDR3 loop is CSARKGQPNEKLFF. The CDR3 DNA reads TGCAGTGCTAGAAAGGGACAGCCAAATGAAAAACTGTTTTTT. The genes are TRBV20-1 and TRBJ1-4, with TRBD1 matching 7 bases. Germline CDR1 DFQATT, CDR2 SNEGSKA (reference sequence). CDR3 length: 14 residues. J was trimmed by 5 bases and V by 2 bases; bases with no gene match: 5.

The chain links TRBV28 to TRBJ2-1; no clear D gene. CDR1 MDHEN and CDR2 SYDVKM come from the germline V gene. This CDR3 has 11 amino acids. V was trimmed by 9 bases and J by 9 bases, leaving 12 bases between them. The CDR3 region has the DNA TGTGCCAGTTCAATCCTAAGTGAGCAGTTCTTC. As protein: CASSILSEQFF.

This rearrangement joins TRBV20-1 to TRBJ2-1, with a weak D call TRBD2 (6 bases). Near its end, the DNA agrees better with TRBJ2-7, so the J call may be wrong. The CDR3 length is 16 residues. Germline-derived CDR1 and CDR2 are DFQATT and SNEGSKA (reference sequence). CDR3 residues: CSARDPAGHSYNEQYF. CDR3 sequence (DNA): TGCAGTGCTAGAGACCCAGCGGGCCACTCCTACAATGAGCAGTACTTC.

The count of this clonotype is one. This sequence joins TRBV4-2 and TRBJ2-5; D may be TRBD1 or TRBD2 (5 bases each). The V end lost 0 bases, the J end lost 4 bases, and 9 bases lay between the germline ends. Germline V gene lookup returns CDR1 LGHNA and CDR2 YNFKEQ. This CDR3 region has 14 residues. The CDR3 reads CASSQDGAGETQYF. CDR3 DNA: TGTGCCAGCAGCCAAGATGGGGCGGGAGAGACCCAGTACTTC.

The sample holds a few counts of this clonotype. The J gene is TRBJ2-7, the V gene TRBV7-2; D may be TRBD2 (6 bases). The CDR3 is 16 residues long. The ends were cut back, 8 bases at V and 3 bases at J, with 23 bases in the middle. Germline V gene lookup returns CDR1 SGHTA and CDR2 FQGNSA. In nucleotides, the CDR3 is TGTGCCAGCGCCGGTGGAGAATCGGGAGTGGGCTACGAGCAGTACTTC. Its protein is CASAGGESGVGYEQYF.

The CDR3 nucleotides read TGTGCCAGCAGCCCTCTCGGTAGCGGGAGACCAGATACGCAGTATTTT. Amino acids: CASSPLGSGRPDTQYF. This chain joins TRBV7-2 and TRBJ2-3; 9 nucleotides match TRBD2. The trim removed 5 bases at V and 4 bases at J, leaving 10 bases unmatched. Germline lookup yields CDR1 SGHTA and CDR2 FQGNSA. This CDR3 is 16 amino acids long.

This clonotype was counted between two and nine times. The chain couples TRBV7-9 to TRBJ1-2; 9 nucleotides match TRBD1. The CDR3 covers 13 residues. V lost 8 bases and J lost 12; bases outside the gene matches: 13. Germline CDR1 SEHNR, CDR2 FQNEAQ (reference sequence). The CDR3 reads CASGFGGQGSDTF. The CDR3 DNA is TGTGCCAGCGGTTTTGGGGGACAGGGATCTGACACCTTC. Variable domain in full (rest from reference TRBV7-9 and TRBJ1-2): DTGVSQNPRHKITKRGQNVTFRCDPISEHNRLYWYRQTLGQGPEFLTYFQNEAQLEKSRLLSDRFSAERPKGSFSTLEIQRTEQGDSAMYLCASGFGGQGSDTFGSGTRLTVV.

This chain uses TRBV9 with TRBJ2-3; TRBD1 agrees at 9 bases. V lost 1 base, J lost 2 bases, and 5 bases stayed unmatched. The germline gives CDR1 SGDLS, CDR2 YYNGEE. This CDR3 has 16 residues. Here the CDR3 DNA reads TGTGCCAGCAGCGTAACGGGACAGGGCCCCACAGATACGCAGTATTTT. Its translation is CASSVTGQGPTDTQYF.

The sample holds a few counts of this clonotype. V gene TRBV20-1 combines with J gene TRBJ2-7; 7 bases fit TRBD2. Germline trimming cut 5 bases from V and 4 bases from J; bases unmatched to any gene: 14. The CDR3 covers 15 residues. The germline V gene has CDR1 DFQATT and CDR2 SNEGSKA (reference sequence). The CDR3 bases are TGCAGTGCTCTACCAAGACGGGGAGGGAGATACGAGCAGTACTTC. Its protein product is CSALPRRGGRYEQYF.

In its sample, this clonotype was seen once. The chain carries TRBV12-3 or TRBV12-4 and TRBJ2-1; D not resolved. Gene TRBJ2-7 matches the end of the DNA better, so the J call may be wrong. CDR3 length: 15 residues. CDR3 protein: CASSFSVSSYNEQYF. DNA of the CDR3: TGTGCCAGCAGTTTCAGTGTGAGCTCCTACAATGAGCAGTACTTC.

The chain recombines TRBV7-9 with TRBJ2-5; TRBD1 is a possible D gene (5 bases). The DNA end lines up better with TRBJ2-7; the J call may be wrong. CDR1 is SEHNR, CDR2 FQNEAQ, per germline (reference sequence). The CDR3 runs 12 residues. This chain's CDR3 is CASSLGGLEQYF. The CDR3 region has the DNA TGTGCCAGCAGCTTAGGGGGCCTCGAGCAGTACTTC.

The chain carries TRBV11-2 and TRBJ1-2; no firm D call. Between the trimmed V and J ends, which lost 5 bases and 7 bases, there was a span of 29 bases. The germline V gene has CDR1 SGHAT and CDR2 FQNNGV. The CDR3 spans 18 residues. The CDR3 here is CASSGSNKEDGGLVGYTF. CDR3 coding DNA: TGTGCCAGCAGCGGATCGAACAAAGAGGATGGAGGCCTCGTTGGCTACACCTTC. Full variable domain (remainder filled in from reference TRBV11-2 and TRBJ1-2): EAGVAQSPRYKIIEKRQSVAFWCNPISGHATLYWYQQILGQGPKLLIQFQNNGVVDDSQLPKDRFSAERLKGVDSTLKIQPAKLEDSAVYLCASSGSNKEDGGLVGYTFGSGTRLTVV.

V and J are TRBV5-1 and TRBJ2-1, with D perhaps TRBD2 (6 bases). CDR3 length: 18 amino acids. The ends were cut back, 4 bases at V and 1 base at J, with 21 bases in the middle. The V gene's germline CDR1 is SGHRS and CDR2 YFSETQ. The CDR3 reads CASSLTIPGARSYNEQFF. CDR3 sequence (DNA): TGCGCCAGCAGCCTGACGATACCGGGAGCGAGGTCCTACAATGAGCAGTTCTTC.